A single sample gave rise to the 24 T cell receptor beta chains below, sequenced in a study of cytomegalovirus exposure and HLA in healthy donors. The PCR contained 60 Vbeta and 13 Jbeta primers. TCRdb's table, derived via immunoSEQ multiplex PCR, lists solely in-frame clones and lacks some. The data contain roughly 150,000 clones, over 70% of them singletons. The sequenced material came from PBMCs. These receptor sequences come from a man aged 25-40 years in good health and CMV-seronegative.

This clone was counted between two and nine times. The chain has TRBV5-1 and TRBJ2-3, with TRBD2 identical over 8 bases. The J segment lost 4 bases and the V segment lost 4 bases, leaving 8 bases of the junction unmatched. Germline V CDR1 and CDR2: SGHRS, YFSETQ. CDR3 length: 15 residues. This CDR3 is CASSPRGGAADTQYF. The CDR3 DNA follows: TGCGCCAGCAGCCCTCGGGGGGGGGCGGCAGATACGCAGTATTTT.

This chain uses TRBV7-7 with TRBJ2-2; 7 nucleotides line up with TRBD2. J was trimmed by 1 base and V by 5 bases; bases with no gene match: 1. Germline CDR1 and CDR2: SSHAT and FNYEAQ (reference sequence). The CDR3 consists of 14 residues. The CDR3 region is CASSPSGNTGELFF. The CDR3, as DNA: TGTGCCAGCAGCCCTAGCGGGAACACCGGGGAGCTGTTTTTT.

The chain is built from TRBV7-3 and TRBJ2-7; D gene ambiguous. The CDR3 has 13 residues. Germline V CDR1 and CDR2: SGHTA, FQGTGA. Trimming removed 5 bases from V and 3 bases from J, with 11 bases in between. CDR3 loop: CASSADASYEQYF. The DNA for the CDR3 is TGTGCCAGCAGCGCGGATGCGAGCTACGAGCAGTACTTC.

The rearrangement uses TRBV7-9 and TRBJ2-7; maybe TRBD2 (7 bases). Germline lookup yields CDR1 SEHNR and CDR2 FQNEAQ (reference sequence). The germline V and J ends were trimmed by 5 bases and 0 bases, with 14 bases remaining between them. The CDR3 runs 15 residues. The CDR3 spells CASSRGAPSSYEQYF. The CDR3 region has the DNA TGTGCCAGCAGCCGGGGGGCACCGAGCTCCTACGAGCAGTACTTC.

The chain has TRBV11-2 and TRBJ2-7; TRBD1 matches at 8 bases. Trimming took 0 bases from V and 1 from J; bases not matched to a gene: 2. The CDR3 has 15 residues. Germline CDR1 SGHAT, CDR2 FQNNGV. The CDR3 DNA reads TGTGCCAGCAGCTTAGAGGGACAGGCTTCCTACGAGCAGTACTTC. It yields the protein CASSLEGQASYEQYF.

This rearrangement joins TRBV11-1 to TRBJ2-7; 10 nucleotides align to TRBD1. The germline gives CDR1 SGHAT, CDR2 FQDESV (reference sequence). J gave up 5 bases and V 4 bases, and 14 bases lay outside the gene matches. The CDR3 is made up of 17 amino acids. CDR3 amino acids: CASSSARPGQGTNEQYF. The CDR3 bases are TGTGCCAGCAGCTCCGCCCGTCCGGGACAGGGGACGAACGAGCAGTACTTC. The entire variable domain, with the rest obtained from reference TRBV11-1 and TRBJ2-7, is as follows: EAEVAQSPRYKITEKSQAVAFWCDPISGHATLYWYRQILGQGPELLVQFQDESVVDDSQLPKDRFSAERLKGVDSTLKIQPAELGDSAMYLCASSSARPGQGTNEQYFGPGTRLTVT.

The V and J genes are TRBV2 and TRBJ2-1, with TRBD2 identical over 9 bases. Germline assignment: CDR1 SNHLY and CDR2 FYNNEI. Trimming took 1 base from V and 12 from J; bases not matched to a gene: 4. This CDR3 comprises 13 residues. The CDR3 is CASSEGGGDAQFF. The CDR3, as DNA: TGTGCCAGCAGTGAAGGCGGGGGGGATGCGCAGTTCTTC. The whole variable domain, filled in from reference TRBV2 and TRBJ2-1, reads EPEVTQTPSHQVTQMGQEVILRCVPISNHLYFYWYRQILGQKVEFLVSFYNNEISEKSEIFDDQFSVERPDGSNFTLKIRSTKLEDSAMYFCASSEGGGDAQFFGPGTRLTVL.

The genes are TRBV4-1 and TRBJ1-5, with D possibly TRBD1 on 5 matching bases. The germline CDR1 and CDR2 sequences are MGHRA and YSYEKL. The CDR3 is made up of 16 amino acids. Trimming left V 4 bases short and J 5 bases short, with 18 bases between. CDR3 sequence (DNA): TGCGCCAGCAGCCTTAACGGGGCAGGGAGGGATCAGCCCCAGCATTTT. Its protein is CASSLNGAGRDQPQHF.

This clone was detected once. V and J are TRBV11-2 and TRBJ1-2; possibly TRBD1 for D (6 bases). V was shortened by 1 base and J by 4 bases, with 19 bases between the two germline ends. The CDR3 totals 17 residues. CDR1 and CDR2 from the germline V gene are SGHAT and FQNNGV. Here the CDR3 DNA reads TGTGCCAGCAGCTTAGCCCCGGGGTGGGGGCAAGGCTATGGCTACACCTTC. Protein: CASSLAPGWGQGYGYTF.

The rearrangement joins TRBV7-9 to TRBJ2-3, with 8 bases aligning to TRBD1. The CDR3 consists of 15 residues. Germline values: CDR1 SEHNR, CDR2 FQNEAQ (reference sequence). V shed 1 base and J 5 bases; nucleotides not matched to a gene: 5. As DNA, the CDR3 is TGTGCCAGCAGCTTAGGTGACAGGGGTGGAGATACGCAGTATTTT. Translation gives CASSLGDRGGDTQYF. Full variable domain (remainder filled in from reference TRBV7-9 and TRBJ2-3): DTGVSQNPRHKITKRGQNVTFRCDPISEHNRLYWYRQTLGQGPEFLTYFQNEAQLEKSRLLSDRFSAERPKGSFSTLEIQRTEQGDSAMYLCASSLGDRGGDTQYFGPGTRLTVL.

The V and J genes are TRBV2 and TRBJ1-2; D remains ambiguous. Per the germline V gene, CDR1 is SNHLY and CDR2 is FYNNEI. V lost 6 bases and J 8 bases, leaving 16 bases between the germline ends. This CDR3 region has 13 residues. The CDR3 coding sequence is TGTGCCAGCAGGGGGTGGGGAAGCGGCGGCTACACCTTC. This encodes CASRGWGSGGYTF.

This chain connects TRBV30 to TRBJ1-3, with D possibly being TRBD1 (6 bases). Germline assignment: CDR1 GTSNPN and CDR2 SVGIG (reference sequence). The CDR3 length is 18 residues. Between the trimmed V and J ends, which lost 2 bases and 4 bases, there was a span of 24 bases. The CDR3 DNA reads TGTGCCTGGAGTCCCCGGACAGTCAGTTTCATCATCGGAAACACCATATATTTT. This translates into CAWSPRTVSFIIGNTIYF.

The chain is built from TRBV28 and TRBJ1-5; 7 bases map to TRBD1. This CDR3 comprises 14 residues. Trimming cost V 6 bases and J 2 bases; bases outside gene matches: 4. Per germline, CDR1 MDHEN and CDR2 SYDVKM. The CDR3 DNA follows: TGTGCCAGCAGGAACAGGGGTGGCAATCAGCCCCAGCATTTT. It codes for CASRNRGGNQPQHF.

This clone was counted a few times. The J gene is TRBJ2-2, the V gene TRBV5-4; 10 bases fit TRBD2. The CDR3 spans 16 residues. V lost 1 base and J lost 1; bases outside the gene matches: 1. Germline V lookup: CDR1 SGHNT, CDR2 YYREEE (reference sequence). The CDR3 loop is CASSLRTSGNTGELFF. The CDR3, as DNA: TGTGCCAGCAGCTTGAGGACTAGCGGGAACACCGGGGAGCTGTTTTTT.

This chain joins TRBV6-1 and TRBJ2-7; the D gene is possibly TRBD1 (6 bases). Trimming shortened V by 6 bases and J by 4 bases, and 16 bases separated the two germline ends. Germline CDR1 is MNHNS and CDR2 is SASEGT. The length of the CDR3 is 14 residues. CDR3: CASRASTGVYEQYF. DNA for the CDR3: TGTGCCAGCAGAGCTTCGACAGGTGTATACGAGCAGTACTTC.

The chain recombines TRBV5-6 with TRBJ1-5, with D possibly matching TRBD1 (6 bases). In germline, CDR1 is SGHDT, CDR2 YYEEEE. V was cut by 4 bases and J by 6 bases, with 8 bases left in between. There are 12 residues in the CDR3. As DNA, the CDR3 is TGTGCCAGCAGCCAGGGGAGTCAGCCCCAGCATTTT. Translating it yields CASSQGSQPQHF.

In its sample, this clone was seen once. The chain carries TRBV9 and TRBJ2-5, with TRBD2 matching over 11 bases. Germline CDR1 and CDR2: SGDLS and YYNGEE. Trimming at V came to 4 bases and at J to 2 bases, leaving 4 bases not matched to a gene. This CDR3 contains 15 residues. CDR3 nucleotides: TGTGCCAGCAGCCTTAGCGGGGGGGGTCAAGAGACCCAGTACTTC. It translates to CASSLSGGGQETQYF.

This clone was seen only a few times. V and J are TRBV27 and TRBJ2-3; 11 positions agree with TRBD2. Per germline, CDR1 MNHEY and CDR2 SMNVEV (reference sequence). This CDR3 has 14 amino acids. Trimming at V came to 7 bases and at J to 2 bases, leaving 2 bases not matched to a gene. This CDR3 is CASKLAGVTDTQYF. The CDR3, as DNA: TGTGCCAGCAAACTAGCGGGGGTCACAGATACGCAGTATTTT.

V and J are TRBV30 and TRBJ2-7; 7 positions match TRBD1. The CDR3 has 14 residues. CDR1 and CDR2 (germline): GTSNPN, SVGIG (reference sequence). Trimming at V came to 5 bases and at J to 2 bases, leaving 9 bases not matched to a gene. The CDR3, as DNA: TGTGCCTGGTCGCCCGGGACAGCCACCTACGAGCAGTACTTC. It yields the protein CAWSPGTATYEQYF.

The J gene is TRBJ2-7, the V gene TRBV5-1, with unresolved D. This CDR3 contains 14 residues. V lost 4 bases and J 1 base, leaving 12 bases between the germline ends. The V gene's germline CDR1 is SGHRS and CDR2 YFSETQ. CDR3 in amino acids: CASSTETDSYEQYF. In nucleotides, the CDR3 is TGCGCCAGCAGCACCGAAACAGATTCCTACGAGCAGTACTTC.

V gene TRBV2 combines with J gene TRBJ1-3, with 9 bases matching TRBD1. V dropped 6 bases and J dropped 8; count of bases not matched to a gene: 8. Germline V gene lookup returns CDR1 SNHLY and CDR2 FYNNEI. CDR3 size: 14 residues. CDR3 region: CASRGDRASDTIYF. The CDR3 nucleotides are TGTGCCAGCAGGGGGGACAGGGCGTCCGACACCATATATTTT.

This clone was found once. An end of the junction does not agree with germline; a read error may underlie this. J is TRBJ2-5 and V is TRBV27; maybe TRBD2 (6 bases). The DNA end lines up better with TRBJ2-7; the J call may be wrong. CDR1 is MNHEY, CDR2 SMNVEV, per germline (reference sequence). This CDR3 is built from 15 residues. DNA for the CDR3: TGTGCCAGCACCCCCTGGGCGGAGGGATCCTTCGAGCAGTACTTC. Residues: CASTPWAEGSFEQYF.

Regarding this clone: A junction boundary mismatches the germline segment, possibly from a read error. This rearrangement joins TRBV6-4 to TRBJ2-6; tentatively, D is TRBD1 (6 bases). Germline CDR1 is MRHNA and CDR2 is SNTAGT. The CDR3 extends over 16 amino acids. In DNA form, the CDR3 reads TGTGCCAGCAGTGAACAGGGTGGGTCTGGGGCCAACGGCCTGACTTTC. Its protein product is CASSEQGGSGANGLTF.

This sequence joins TRBV6-5 and TRBJ1-2; D gene uncertain. V lost 4 bases to trimming and J lost 4 bases, with 7 bases between them. Germline CDR1 and CDR2: MNHEY and SVGAGI. The CDR3 consists of 12 residues. CDR3: CASSWEGYGYTF. The CDR3, as DNA: TGTGCCAGCAGTTGGGAGGGCTATGGCTACACCTTC.